This entry lists 8 T cell receptor beta chains sequenced from one sample in a study of cytomegalovirus exposure and HLA in healthy donors. This PCR relied on a set of 60 Vbeta primers and 13 Jbeta primers. Measured with immunoSEQ multiplex PCR; TCRdb has only the in-frame clones, and not every one. In the table there are 150,000 to 200,000 clones, approximately 82% of which are singletons. The sample was PBMCs. These receptors came from a young man in good health and CMV-seropositive.

V is TRBV7-8 and J is TRBJ1-1; 8 bases are a match to TRBD1. The ends lost 9 bases at V and 2 bases at J; junction bases unmatched: 2. CDR1 and CDR2 from the germline V gene are SGHVS and FQNEAQ. The CDR3 runs to 12 residues. The chain's CDR3 is CASGQGNTEAFF. CDR3 sequence (DNA): TGTGCCAGTGGACAGGGAAACACTGAAGCTTTCTTT.

This sequence joins TRBV5-1 and TRBJ2-5; the D gene is possibly TRBD1 (5 bases). Germline V gene sequence: CDR1 SGHRS, CDR2 YFSETQ. Trimming stripped 7 bases from V and 2 bases from J, with 12 bases between. The CDR3 sequence is 13 residues long. The CDR3 DNA reads TGCGCCAGCCGAAAGGGGAATCAAGAGACCCAGTACTTC. Translated: CASRKGNQETQYF.

As DNA, the CDR3 is TGTGCCAGCAGCCTGACAGGGGACCAGTACGAGCAGTACTTC. Its protein product is CASSLTGDQYEQYF. V is TRBV14 and J is TRBJ2-7, with 8 bases identical to TRBD1. There are 14 residues in the CDR3. CDR1 and CDR2 (germline): SGHDN, FVKESK. Losses at the gene ends were 4 bases for V and 4 bases for J; bases not matched to a gene: 6.

The chain recombines TRBV6-6 with TRBJ2-7, with a possible D match to TRBD1 (6 bases). V was pared by 7 bases and J by 5 bases, with 15 bases between. The CDR3 runs to 13 residues. Germline lookup yields CDR1 MNHNY and CDR2 SVGAGI (reference sequence). Written as DNA, the CDR3 is TGTGCCAGCATAGGACAGAGCGGTGACGAGCAGTACTTC. This codes for CASIGQSGDEQYF.

The chain carries TRBV19 and TRBJ1-2, with D unclear. V shed 7 bases and J shed 1 base, with 10 bases lying between them. Germline lookup yields CDR1 LNHDA and CDR2 SQIVND (reference sequence). The CDR3 is 13 residues long. This CDR3 reads CASTPEDNYGYTF. The DNA of the CDR3 is TGTGCCAGTACCCCGGAGGATAACTATGGCTACACCTTC.

This clone was observed a handful of times. The V gene is TRBV27, the J gene TRBJ1-4, with a weak D call TRBD1 (6 bases). Germline-derived CDR1 and CDR2 are MNHEY and SMNVEV (reference sequence). Trimming removed 4 bases from V and 8 bases from J, with 11 bases in between. The CDR3 has 13 amino acids. For the CDR3, the DNA is TGTGCCAGCAGTTCGAATCAGGGGGAAAAACTGTTTTTT. Translating it yields CASSSNQGEKLFF.

CDR3 in DNA: TGTGCCAGTGAGACTAGCGGGAGTGAGACCCAGTACTTC. Translating gives CASETSGSETQYF. The chain recombines TRBV19 with TRBJ2-5, with 12 bases identical to TRBD2. CDR1 and CDR2 from the germline V gene are LNHDA and SQIVND (reference sequence). This CDR3 region has 13 residues. J gave up 5 bases and V 8 bases, and 3 bases lay outside the gene matches.

Details on this clone: The sample contains more than one DNA sequence encoding this CDR3. This chain uses TRBV28 with TRBJ2-3; 8 positions match TRBD2. The CDR3 covers 14 residues. The J segment lost 3 bases and the V segment lost 5 bases, leaving 4 bases of the junction unmatched. Germline V gene data show CDR1 as MDHEN and CDR2 as SYDVKM. CDR3 DNA sequence: TGTGCCAGCAGTCGGGAGGGTGTAACAGATACGCAGTATTTT. Translating it yields CASSREGVTDTQYF. The whole variable domain, filled in from reference TRBV28 and TRBJ2-3, reads DVKVTQSSRYLVKRTGEKVFLECVQDMDHENMFWYRQDPGLGLRLIYFSYDVKMKEKGDIPEGYSVSREKKERFSLILESASTNQTSMYLCASSREGVTDTQYFGPGTRLTVL.